This T cell receptor beta chain was sequenced in a study of T-cell memory formation after mild COVID-19. Findings and caveats of the study: Researchers report contracting CD4+ clones mostly in CM and EM, with CD8+ clones in EMRA. There were some responding clones in pre-infection memory, which suggested that cross-reactive memory had joined.

The V and J ends lost 10 bases and 5 bases respectively, with 14 bases between them. This CDR3 contains 12 residues. Only a few counts were recorded for this clonotype. Antigen specificity is unknown. The authors produced TCR alpha and TCR beta cDNA libraries with sample barcodes and UMIs by 5'RACE using constant-segment primers. In TCRdb, the 5' RACE reads were re-called with MiXCR into one record per CDR3 protein. The sample lists 390,000 or so distinct CDR3 sequences; about a sixth were seen once. The clonotype was recovered from a man aged 18 to 30 who had mild COVID-19 (a few samples of this study predate the infection). Cell type and time point are not known. The rearrangement links TRBV12-3 or TRBV12-4 to TRBJ2-5, with D tentatively TRBD1 or TRBD2 (5 bases each). The source material was PBMCs or a T cell subset sorted from them (not recorded which). CDR3 coding DNA: TGTGCCACCGAGGGGCAGACTGAGACCCAGTACTTC. Encoded protein: CATEGQTETQYF.